Following are 28 T cell receptor beta chains from one sample sequenced in a study of T cell responses to AZD1222 COVID-19 vaccine. Measured with immunoSEQ multiplex PCR; TCRdb has only the in-frame clones, and not every one. The sample gives around 140,000 clones, 85% to 90% of which show up once; about 1.5% is in the top ten. Sequenced here: peripheral blood, sampled on day 0 of AZD1222 vaccination. The origin of the receptors is an adult in good health.

This chain links TRBV18 with TRBJ2-5; D perhaps matches TRBD2 (5 bases). The germline V and J ends were trimmed by 5 bases and 1 base, with 20 bases remaining between them. This CDR3 has 17 residues. Germline CDR1 and CDR2: KGHSH and LQKENI. CDR3 sequence: CASSKENPEGPQETQYF. Here the CDR3 DNA reads TGTGCCAGCTCAAAAGAGAACCCAGAGGGCCCCCAAGAGACCCAGTACTTC.

J is TRBJ1-2 and V is TRBV28, with D uncertain. The ends were cut back, 6 bases at V and 6 bases at J, with 17 bases in the middle. The CDR3 contains 14 residues. Germline V gene data show CDR1 as MDHEN and CDR2 as SYDVKM. Here the CDR3 reads CASSFGTARDGYTF. CDR3 DNA sequence: TGTGCCAGCAGCTTTGGAACGGCCCGCGATGGCTACACCTTC.

The chain combines TRBV6-5 with TRBJ1-2; weak D call: TRBD1 (5 bases). V lost 0 bases, J lost 8 bases, and 13 bases lay in between. This CDR3 contains 14 residues. CDR1 is MNHEY, CDR2 SVGAGI, per germline. The DNA of the CDR3 is TGTGCCAGCAGTTACTCGGAAAGGGGCTGGGGCTACACCTTC. Its translation is CASSYSERGWGYTF.

The chain joins TRBV10-2 to TRBJ2-3, with D perhaps TRBD2 (6 bases). The CDR3 runs 14 residues. Trimming left V 8 bases short and J 4 bases short, with 16 bases between. Germline-derived CDR1 and CDR2 are WSHSY and SAAADI. CDR3 in DNA: TGCGCCAGCCGGAGGGAGGCCCGCCCAGATACGCAGTATTTT. Translated, it gives CASRREARPDTQYF.

V usage is TRBV15 and J usage is TRBJ1-2, with TRBD1 as a possible D gene (5 bases). CDR1 LNHNV and CDR2 YYDKDF come from the germline V gene (reference sequence). The ends were cut back, 4 bases at V and 6 bases at J, with 15 bases in the middle. The CDR3 is made up of 14 amino acids. The CDR3 reads CATSTRLTGDGYTF. The CDR3 region has the DNA TGTGCCACCAGCACCCGCCTCACAGGAGATGGCTACACCTTC.

This CDR3 is CASSSGFLAPNEKLFF. The CDR3 DNA reads TGTGCCAGCAGTTCGGGCTTCCTTGCCCCTAATGAAAAACTGTTTTTT. The chain combines TRBV27 with TRBJ1-4; D is undetermined. Looked up from germline, CDR1 is MNHEY and CDR2 is SMNVEV (reference sequence). There are 16 residues in the CDR3. V was pared by 4 bases and J by 3 bases, with 15 bases between.

The J gene is TRBJ2-1, the V gene TRBV4-1; D is possibly TRBD1 or TRBD2 (6 bases each). Germline V CDR1 and CDR2: MGHRA, YSYEKL. V lost 3 bases and J 5 bases, leaving 20 bases between the germline ends. The CDR3 extends over 17 amino acids. CDR3 in amino acids: CASSHHHRVGGHNEQFF. The CDR3 region has the DNA TGCGCCAGCAGCCACCACCACAGGGTGGGAGGACACAATGAGCAGTTCTTC.

This chain links TRBV30 with TRBJ2-7, with a weak D call TRBD2 (6 bases). The CDR3 totals 13 residues. V was clipped by 0 bases and J by 7 bases, with 13 bases between them. Germline-derived CDR1 and CDR2 are GTSNPN and SVGIG (reference sequence). CDR3 protein: CAWSVVLAEEQYF. The DNA of the CDR3 is TGTGCCTGGAGTGTCGTCTTAGCGGAAGAGCAGTACTTC. Looking up the rest from reference TRBV30 and TRBJ2-7 gives the full variable domain: SQTIHQWPATLVQPVGSPLSLECTVEGTSNPNLYWYRQAAGRGLQLLFYSVGIGQISSEVPQNLSASRPQDRQFILSSKKLLLSDSGFYLCAWSVVLAEEQYFGPGTRLTVT.

This chain links TRBV7-3 with TRBJ2-1; 15 nucleotides line up with TRBD2. Germline V gives CDR1 SGHTA, CDR2 FQGTGA. This CDR3 has 17 residues. The V gene end was trimmed by 5 bases and the J gene end by 7 bases; junction bases not matched to a gene: 9. The DNA of the CDR3 is TGTGCCAGCAGCAAACCGGGACTAGCGGGAGGTTTAAATGAGCAGTTCTTC. Translating gives CASSKPGLAGGLNEQFF.

This clone was seen once. This chain links TRBV10-3 with TRBJ1-1, with D perhaps matching TRBD1 (6 bases). CDR1 is ENHRY, CDR2 SYGVKD, per germline. V dropped 5 bases and J dropped 3 bases, with 13 bases sitting between them. The CDR3 length is 14 residues. The CDR3: CAISLTGSYTEAFF. For the CDR3, the DNA is TGTGCCATCAGTCTTACAGGGTCCTACACTGAAGCTTTCTTT.

This clone showed up just a few times. The rearrangement links TRBV6-5 to TRBJ1-1, with D hard to call. The CDR3 totals 14 residues. The germline V gene has CDR1 MNHEY and CDR2 SVGAGI. V gave up 2 bases and J gave up 5 bases, with 12 bases separating them. CDR3 loop: CASSYLLMGTEAFF. CDR3 DNA sequence: TGTGCCAGCAGTTACCTCCTTATGGGGACTGAAGCTTTCTTT.

The gene calls are TRBV7-3 and TRBJ1-1; no clear D. Germline V gene data show CDR1 as SGHTA and CDR2 as FQGTGA. Trimming removed 4 bases at V and 7 bases at J, with 13 bases between. The CDR3 sequence is 13 residues long. The CDR3 loop is CASSYTPGLEAFF. CDR3 nucleotide sequence: TGTGCCAGCAGCTACACTCCGGGCCTTGAAGCTTTCTTT.

V usage is TRBV7-3 and J usage is TRBJ2-3, with D possibly matching TRBD1 (6 bases). The CDR3 runs 12 residues. The germline V gene encodes CDR1 SGHTA and CDR2 FQGTGA. Trimming cost V 5 bases and J 6 bases, with 9 bases left between them. CDR3 protein: CASSLDRDTQYF. CDR3 bases: TGTGCCAGCAGCCTTGACAGGGATACGCAGTATTTT. The variable domain in full, completed from reference TRBV7-3 and TRBJ2-3, reads GAGVSQTPSNKVTEKGKYVELRCDPISGHTALYWYRQSLGQGPEFLIYFQGTGAADDSGLPNDRFFAVRPEGSVSTLKIQRTERGDSAVYLCASSLDRDTQYFGPGTRLTVL.

The rearrangement uses TRBV10-3 and TRBJ2-3; no clear D. V dropped 2 bases and J dropped 1 base, with 10 bases sitting between them. The CDR3 consists of 15 residues. CDR1 ENHRY and CDR2 SYGVKD come from the germline V gene. In DNA, the CDR3 is TGTGCCATCAGTGAGGGCCGCGGCGGCACAGATACGCAGTATTTT. Its translation is CAISEGRGGTDTQYF.

The V and J genes are TRBV5-5 and TRBJ2-2, with 7 bases fitting TRBD2. Germline V gene sequence: CDR1 SGHKS, CDR2 YYEKEE (reference sequence). Trimming took 0 bases from V and 1 from J; bases not matched to a gene: 0. This CDR3 comprises 15 residues. The CDR3 nucleotides are TGTGCCAGCAGCTTGGCGGGGGGGAACACCGGGGAGCTGTTTTTT. Amino acids: CASSLAGGNTGELFF.

CDR3 in amino acids: CSVPGRFRGELFF. The DNA for the CDR3 is TGCAGCGTTCCAGGTCGGTTCCGGGGGGAGCTGTTTTTT. The V gene is TRBV29-1, the J gene TRBJ2-2; D ambiguous. Germline CDR1 and CDR2: SQVTM and ANQGSEA. Trimming removed 5 bases from V and 8 bases from J, with 15 bases in between. This CDR3 is 13 amino acids long.

The rearrangement uses TRBV19 and TRBJ2-3; D is unresolved. The CDR3 covers 13 residues. Trimming stripped 1 base from V and 12 bases from J, with 14 bases between. From germline, CDR1 is LNHDA and CDR2 SQIVND (reference sequence). The CDR3 bases are TGTGCCAGTAGTATAGGTGAGACAAGAAACCAGTATTTT. Translated, it gives CASSIGETRNQYF.

This clone was seen once. This chain uses TRBV19 with TRBJ2-1, with D perhaps matching TRBD1 or TRBD2 (5 bases each). The CDR3 runs 14 residues. V was pared by 3 bases and J by 7 bases, with 13 bases between. Germline V gene sequence: CDR1 LNHDA, CDR2 SQIVND (reference sequence). The CDR3 DNA reads TGTGCCAGTAGTATCAGGGACGGATTGAATGAGCAGTTCTTC. The encoded protein is CASSIRDGLNEQFF.

The chain has TRBV12-3 or TRBV12-4 and TRBJ1-5; D is unclear. Trimming left V 2 bases short and J 1 base short, with 3 bases between. The CDR3 is 13 amino acids. The CDR3 sequence: CASSLHSNQPQHF. The CDR3 DNA follows: TGTGCCAGCAGTTTACACAGCAATCAGCCCCAGCATTTT.

The CDR3 DNA reads as TGTGCCAGTATGGTCTCAGGGGGTCACGGGGAGCAGTACTTC. This translates into CASMVSGGHGEQYF. This chain uses TRBV19 with TRBJ2-7, with TRBD1 matching over 7 bases. The CDR3 spans 14 residues. With V trimmed by 7 bases and J by 7 bases, 13 bases remained unmatched. Germline loops: CDR1 LNHDA, CDR2 SQIVND (reference sequence).

This chain joins TRBV15 and TRBJ1-2, with 7 positions matching TRBD1. V lost 2 bases to trimming and J lost 6 bases; unmatched junction nucleotides: 0. The germline CDR1 and CDR2 sequences are LNHNV and YYDKDF (reference sequence). The CDR3 length is 12 residues. This CDR3 is CATSRQGDGYTF. The CDR3 DNA follows: TGTGCCACCAGCAGACAGGGGGATGGCTACACCTTC.

The V and J genes are TRBV5-1 and TRBJ2-5, with D possibly being TRBD1 (7 bases). The germline CDR1 and CDR2 sequences are SGHRS and YFSETQ. The CDR3 has 15 amino acids. V was trimmed by 0 bases and J by 5 bases, leaving 14 bases between them. CDR3 residues: CASSLAKGAGETQYF. As DNA, the CDR3 is TGCGCCAGCAGCTTGGCGAAGGGGGCGGGGGAGACCCAGTACTTC.

V and J are TRBV6-5 and TRBJ1-5; a possible D gene is TRBD1 (6 bases). V lost 7 bases and J lost 10, with 11 bases in between. The CDR3 runs to 11 residues. CDR1 MNHEY and CDR2 SVGAGI come from the germline V gene. The CDR3 sequence: CASIRGVPQHF. The CDR3 DNA is TGTGCCAGCATCAGGGGAGTTCCCCAGCATTTT.

The rearrangement links TRBV4-1 to TRBJ2-1, with 8 bases identical to TRBD2. Germline loops: CDR1 MGHRA, CDR2 YSYEKL. The J segment lost 2 bases and the V segment lost 1 base, leaving 16 bases of the junction unmatched. There are 20 residues in the CDR3. The CDR3 loop is CASSQGRLGNSGKTYNEQFF. The CDR3 DNA reads as TGCGCCAGCAGCCAAGGTCGACTTGGGAATAGCGGGAAGACCTACAATGAGCAGTTCTTC.

The chain links TRBV6-5 to TRBJ1-4, with unresolved D. With 7 bases removed from V and 3 bases from J, the gap between germline ends came to 12 bases. This CDR3 contains 14 residues. Germline CDR1 and CDR2: MNHEY and SVGAGI. For the CDR3, the DNA is TGTGCCAGCAAACTAGGCAGCTCTAATGAAAAACTGTTTTTT. This sequence encodes CASKLGSSNEKLFF.

The rearrangement links TRBV27 to TRBJ1-2; perhaps TRBD1 as D (5 bases). This CDR3 contains 13 residues. Germline values: CDR1 MNHEY, CDR2 SMNVEV (reference sequence). Trimming took 10 bases from V and 8 from J, leaving 20 bases between them. The CDR3 here is CATRGLLNAGYTF. The DNA of the CDR3 is TGTGCCACTCGGGGACTTCTGAATGCCGGCTACACCTTC.

The V and J genes are TRBV3-1 (or the pseudogene TRBV3-2) and TRBJ1-6; D might be TRBD1 (5 bases). Per the germline V gene, CDR1 is LGHDT and CDR2 is YNNKEL (reference sequence). The CDR3 is 15 residues long. V gave up 0 bases and J gave up 6 bases, with 9 bases separating them. The CDR3 nucleotides read TGTGCCAGCAGCCAAGACGGGGCGCGTAATTCACCCCTCCACTTT. It translates to CASSQDGARNSPLHF.

This rearrangement joins TRBV19 to TRBJ2-1; D uncertain. There are 13 residues in the CDR3. Trimming left V 6 bases short and J 0 bases short, with 6 bases between. CDR1 LNHDA and CDR2 SQIVND come from the germline V gene (reference sequence). The CDR3 nucleotides are TGTGCCAGTAGGACAAGCTCCTACAATGAGCAGTTCTTC. This codes for CASRTSSYNEQFF.